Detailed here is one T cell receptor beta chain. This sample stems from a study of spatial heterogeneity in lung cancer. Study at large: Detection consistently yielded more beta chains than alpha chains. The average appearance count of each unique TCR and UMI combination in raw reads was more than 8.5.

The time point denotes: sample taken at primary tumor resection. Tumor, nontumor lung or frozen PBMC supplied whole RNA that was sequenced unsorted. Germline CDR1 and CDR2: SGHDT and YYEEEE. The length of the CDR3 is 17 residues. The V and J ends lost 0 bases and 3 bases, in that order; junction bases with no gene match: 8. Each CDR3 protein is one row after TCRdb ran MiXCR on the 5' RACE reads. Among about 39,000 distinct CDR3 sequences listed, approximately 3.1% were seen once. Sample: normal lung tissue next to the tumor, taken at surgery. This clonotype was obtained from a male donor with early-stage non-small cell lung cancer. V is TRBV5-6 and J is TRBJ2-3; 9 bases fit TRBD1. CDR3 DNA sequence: TGTGCCAGCAGCTTGGGGATCGGGACAGGGAGAACAGATACGCAGTATTTT. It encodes CASSLGIGTGRTDTQYF.